In this sample, the clone carrying this T cell receptor (beta chain) turned up a few times. The V gene's germline CDR1 is SGHTA and CDR2 FQGTGA. CDR3 length: 15 residues. V was pared by 5 bases and J by 7 bases, with 17 bases between. This entry is derived from a study of T cell changes during pregnancy in multiple sclerosis. Using immunoSEQ multiplex PCR, the repertoire was profiled, and TCRdb retains in-frame clones only, with some absent. The table has 30,000 to 40,000 clones, around 94% seen once; the top ten hold approximately 8.3%. Sequencing used CD8+ T cells from peripheral blood mononuclear cells, obtained in the third trimester of pregnancy. The V and J genes are TRBV7-3 and TRBJ2-2; possible D gene TRBD2, 6 bases. The TCR comes from a female donor with multiple sclerosis, enrolled in a pregnancy study. The CDR3 reads CASSPLGRWNGELFF. In nucleotides, the CDR3 is TGTGCCAGCAGCCCCTTGGGGAGGTGGAACGGGGAGCTGTTTTTT.